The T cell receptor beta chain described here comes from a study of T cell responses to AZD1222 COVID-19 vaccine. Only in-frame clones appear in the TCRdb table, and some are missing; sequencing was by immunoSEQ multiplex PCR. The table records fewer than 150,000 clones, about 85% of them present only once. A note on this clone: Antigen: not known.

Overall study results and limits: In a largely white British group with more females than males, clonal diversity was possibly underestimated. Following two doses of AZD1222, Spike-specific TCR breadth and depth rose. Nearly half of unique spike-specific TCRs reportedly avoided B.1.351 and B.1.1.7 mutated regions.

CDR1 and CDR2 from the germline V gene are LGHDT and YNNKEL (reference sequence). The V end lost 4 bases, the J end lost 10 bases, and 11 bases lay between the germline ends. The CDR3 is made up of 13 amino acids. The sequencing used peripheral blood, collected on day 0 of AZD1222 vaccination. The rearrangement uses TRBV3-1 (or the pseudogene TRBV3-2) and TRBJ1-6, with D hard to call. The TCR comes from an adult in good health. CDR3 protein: CASSPDRASPLHF. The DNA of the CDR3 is TGTGCCAGCAGCCCCGACCGAGCGTCACCCCTCCACTTT.